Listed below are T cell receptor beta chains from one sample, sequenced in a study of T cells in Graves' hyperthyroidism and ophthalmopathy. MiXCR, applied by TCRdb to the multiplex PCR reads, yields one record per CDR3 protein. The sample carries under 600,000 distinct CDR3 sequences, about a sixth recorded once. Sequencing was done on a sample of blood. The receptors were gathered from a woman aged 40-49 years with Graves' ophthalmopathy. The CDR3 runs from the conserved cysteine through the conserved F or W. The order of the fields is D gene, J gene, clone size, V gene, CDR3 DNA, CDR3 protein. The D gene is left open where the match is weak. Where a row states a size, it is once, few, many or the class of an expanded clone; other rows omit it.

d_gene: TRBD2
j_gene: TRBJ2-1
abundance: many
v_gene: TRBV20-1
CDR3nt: TGCAGTGCGAACACGGGACTAGGGCGCGGTGAGCAGTTCTTC
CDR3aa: CSANTGLGRGEQFF

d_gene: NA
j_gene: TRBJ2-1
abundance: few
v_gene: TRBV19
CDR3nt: TGTGCCAGTAGTATAGCCGGCGGGGCCCCCAACGTATACAATGAGCAGTTCTTC
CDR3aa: CASSIAGGAPNVYNEQFF

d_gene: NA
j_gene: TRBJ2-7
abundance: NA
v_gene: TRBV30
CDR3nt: TGTGCCACCGGGACCGTCGACCGATACGAGCAGTACTTC
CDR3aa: CATGTVDRYEQYF

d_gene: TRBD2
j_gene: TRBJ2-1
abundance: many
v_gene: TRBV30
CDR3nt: TGTGCCTGGAGTCAATCGGGAGGTGAGCAGTTCTTC
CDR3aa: CAWSQSGGEQFF

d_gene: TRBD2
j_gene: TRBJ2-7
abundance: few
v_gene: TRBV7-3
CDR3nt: TGTGCCAGCAGCCAGGGTGGGGCCCTAGCGGTTTCCTACGAGCAGTACTTC
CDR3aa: CASSQGGALAVSYEQYF

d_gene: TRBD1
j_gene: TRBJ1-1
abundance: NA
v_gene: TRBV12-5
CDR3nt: TGTGCTAGTGGTTTGGGACAGGGAGTGAACATTGAAGCTTTCTTT
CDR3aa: CASGLGQGVNIEAFF

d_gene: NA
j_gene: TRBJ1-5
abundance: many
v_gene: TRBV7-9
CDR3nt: TGTGCCAGCAGCTCCGACAGGCAGCCCCAGCATTTT
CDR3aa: CASSSDRQPQHF

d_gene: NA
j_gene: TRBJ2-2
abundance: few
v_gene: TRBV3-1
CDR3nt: TGTGCCAGCAGCCAATGGTGGGGTTCGGACACCGGGGAGCTGTTTTTT
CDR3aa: CASSQWWGSDTGELFF

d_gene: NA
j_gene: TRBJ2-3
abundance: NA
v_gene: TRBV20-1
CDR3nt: TGCAGTGCTACCCAGGGCGGATCTAGCACAGATACGCAGTATTTT
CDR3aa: CSATQGGSSTDTQYF

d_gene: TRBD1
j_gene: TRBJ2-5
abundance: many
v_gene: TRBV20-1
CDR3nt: TGCAGTGCTAGAGCTGCGCCCGGACAGGGGGCGGGATATCGGGAGACCCAGTACTTC
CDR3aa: CSARAAPGQGAGYRETQYF

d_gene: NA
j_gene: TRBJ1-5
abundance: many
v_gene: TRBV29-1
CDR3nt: TGCAGCGTTCAACAGGGATTGGAGCCCCAGCATTTT
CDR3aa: CSVQQGLEPQHF

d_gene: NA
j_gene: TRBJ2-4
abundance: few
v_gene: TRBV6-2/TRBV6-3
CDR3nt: TGTGCCAGCAGGATTGCCGGGACGGAAAACATTCAGTACTTC
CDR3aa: CASRIAGTENIQYF

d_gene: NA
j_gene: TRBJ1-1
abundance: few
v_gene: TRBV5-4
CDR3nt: TGTGCCAGCAGCTTGAGCAGGAATGAAGCTTTCTTT
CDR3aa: CASSLSRNEAFF

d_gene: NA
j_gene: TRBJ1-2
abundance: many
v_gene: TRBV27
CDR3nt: TGTGCCAGCAGTTTAGGACAGTCCTATGGCTACACCTTC
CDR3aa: CASSLGQSYGYTF

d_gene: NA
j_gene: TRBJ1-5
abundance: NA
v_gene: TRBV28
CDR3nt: TGTGCCAGCAGTTTAATGGGGACCGGAGGCAATCAGCCCCAGCATTTT
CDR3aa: CASSLMGTGGNQPQHF

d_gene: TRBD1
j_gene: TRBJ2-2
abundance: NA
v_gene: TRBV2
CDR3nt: TGTGCCAGCAGTGTAAGGGACAGGGGCGCCGGGGAGCTGTTTTTT
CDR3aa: CASSVRDRGAGELFF

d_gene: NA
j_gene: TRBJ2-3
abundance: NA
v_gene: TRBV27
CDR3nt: TGTGCCAGCACAGCCCCCCCAGGGGGGAGCACAGATACGCAGTATTTT
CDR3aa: CASTAPPGGSTDTQYF

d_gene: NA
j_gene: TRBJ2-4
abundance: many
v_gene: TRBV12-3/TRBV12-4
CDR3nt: TGTGCCAGCAGTTACAGGGTTGAAAACATTCAGTACTTC
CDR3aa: CASSYRVENIQYF

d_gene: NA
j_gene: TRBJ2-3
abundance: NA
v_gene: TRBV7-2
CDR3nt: TGTGCCAGCAGCTTAGCGCCGGCCCTCTTATCTGACACAGATACGCAGTATTTT
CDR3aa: CASSLAPALLSDTDTQYF

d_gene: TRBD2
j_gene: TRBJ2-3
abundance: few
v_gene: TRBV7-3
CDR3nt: TGTGCCAGCAGCTCGACCGCGAGAGCGGGGGGAACAGATACGCAGTATTTT
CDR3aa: CASSSTARAGGTDTQYF

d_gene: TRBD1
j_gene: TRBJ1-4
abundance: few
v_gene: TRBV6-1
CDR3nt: TGTGCCAGCAGCCCGGGACAGGGGTGGTTCTCGGGAACTAATGAAAAACTGTTTTTT
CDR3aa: CASSPGQGWFSGTNEKLFF

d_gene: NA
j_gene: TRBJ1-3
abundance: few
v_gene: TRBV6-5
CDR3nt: TGTGCCAGCAGTTACTCGATTAACAGCCCCGGCTCTGGAAACACCATATATTTT
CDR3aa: CASSYSINSPGSGNTIYF

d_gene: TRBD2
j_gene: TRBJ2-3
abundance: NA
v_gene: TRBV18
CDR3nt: TGTGCCAGCTCAAAGAAGCGGGAGTTTGAAGATACGCAGTATTTT
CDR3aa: CASSKKREFEDTQYF

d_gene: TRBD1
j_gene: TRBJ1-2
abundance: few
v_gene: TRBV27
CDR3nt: TGTGCCAGCAGTAAGACAGGGGGCATTGGCTACACCTTC
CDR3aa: CASSKTGGIGYTF

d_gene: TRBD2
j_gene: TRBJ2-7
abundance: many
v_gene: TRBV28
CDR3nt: TGTGCCAGCAGCCCAGGACTAGTAAGTCGCGAGCAGTACTTC
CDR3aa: CASSPGLVSREQYF

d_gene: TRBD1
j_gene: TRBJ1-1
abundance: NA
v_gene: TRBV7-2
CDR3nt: TGTGCCAGCAGCCCAGGGGGCCTGATGAACACTGAAGCTTTCTTT
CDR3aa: CASSPGGLMNTEAFF

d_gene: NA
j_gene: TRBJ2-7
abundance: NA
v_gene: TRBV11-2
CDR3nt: TGTGCCAGCAGACCCCTGACAGATTCCTACGAGCAGTACTTC
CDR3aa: CASRPLTDSYEQYF

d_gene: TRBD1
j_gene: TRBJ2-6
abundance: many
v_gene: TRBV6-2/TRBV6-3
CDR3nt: TGTGCCAGCAGTTACTACGGACAGGGCATATCTGGGGCCAACGTCCTGACTTTC
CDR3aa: CASSYYGQGISGANVLTF

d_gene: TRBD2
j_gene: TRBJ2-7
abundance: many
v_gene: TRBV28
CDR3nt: TGTGCCAGCAGAAGCGGGAACTACGAGCAGTACTTC
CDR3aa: CASRSGNYEQYF

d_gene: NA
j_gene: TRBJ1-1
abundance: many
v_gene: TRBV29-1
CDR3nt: TGCAGCGTCCACCCATCGACAGGCATGAACACTGAAGCTTTCTTT
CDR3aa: CSVHPSTGMNTEAFF

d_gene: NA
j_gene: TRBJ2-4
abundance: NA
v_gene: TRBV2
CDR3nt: TGTGCCAGCAGTGAATATCAGGAAATCCGACAGAAAAACATTCAGTACTTC
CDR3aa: CASSEYQEIRQKNIQYF

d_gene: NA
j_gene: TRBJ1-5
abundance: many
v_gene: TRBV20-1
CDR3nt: TGCAGTGCTAGCGGGCAGAATCAGCCCCAGCATTTT
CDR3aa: CSASGQNQPQHF

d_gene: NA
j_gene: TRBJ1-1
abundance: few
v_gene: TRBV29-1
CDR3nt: TGCAGCGTTGGTGGGGGGATCGGGATGAACACTGAAGCTTTCTTT
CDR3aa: CSVGGGIGMNTEAFF

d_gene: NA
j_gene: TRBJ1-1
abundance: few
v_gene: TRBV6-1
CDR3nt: TGTGCCAGCAGCACAGACAGTGGAGCTTTCTTT
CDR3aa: CASSTDSGAFF

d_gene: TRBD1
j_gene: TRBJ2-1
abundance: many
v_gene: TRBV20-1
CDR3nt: TGCAGTGCTAGAGATTTTGGGACAGGGGGCCATGAGCAGTTCTTC
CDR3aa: CSARDFGTGGHEQFF

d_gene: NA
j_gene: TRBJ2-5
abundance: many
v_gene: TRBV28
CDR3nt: TGTGCCAGCAGCCGACGGCACCAAGAGACCCAGTACTTC
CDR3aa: CASSRRHQETQYF

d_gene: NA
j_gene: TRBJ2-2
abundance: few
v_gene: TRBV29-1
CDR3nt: TGCAGCGTCCAACTTACACAGGGCGGGGAGCTGTTTTTT
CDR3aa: CSVQLTQGGELFF